This T cell receptor beta chain stems from a study of tumor-infiltrating lymphocytes in localized non-small cell lung cancer. Study outcomes and limitations: Tumors had more T cell infiltration than uninvolved lung, per TCRbeta sequencing and CD3 counts.

The table came from immunoSEQ multiplex PCR; TCRdb's copy has only in-frame clones and leaves some out. The sample lists some 15,000 clones; around 82% were seen once. In the case of this clone: The antigen remains undetermined.

The germline V gene encodes CDR1 MNHNS and CDR2 SASEGT. Trimming at V came to 5 bases and at J to 4 bases, leaving 5 bases not matched to a gene. The CDR3 totals 15 residues. Sequencing used uninvolved lung tissue not adjacent to the tumor. V and J are TRBV6-1 and TRBJ1-2; 12 nucleotides agree with TRBD1. The source is a human donor with non-small cell lung cancer. Here the CDR3 DNA reads TGTGCCAGCAGTACCGGGACAGGGGGCTTCTATGGCTACACCTTC. Protein sequence: CASSTGTGGFYGYTF.